This TCR beta chain was identified in a study of blood T cells in healthy people across ages (dated by TCRdb to about 2015). Some background on the complete study: In model experiments, template switching captured roughly one uniquely barcoded TCR beta cDNA molecule for every two T cells. Age-related changes in TCR beta repertoire diversity were measured in the study by deep sequencing normalized with unique cDNA molecular identifiers. Four age groups were formed from the donors: young (average roughly 16 years), middle-aged (approximately 39), aged (approximately 60) and long-lived (roughly 81). Two additional independent replicas of 1 million unique cDNA reads from the same blood draw were analyzed for two donors (one aged 18 to 30 and one aged 80 or older).

The approximately 40 donors, aged roughly 6 to 100 years, were systemically healthy Caucasian individuals from Russia. Each donor gave 8 to 10 milliliters of peripheral blood, drawn into EDTA-treated Vacutainer tubes. Ficoll-Paque density-gradient centrifugation was used to isolate PBMCs, with at least 7 million per sample. Trizol reagent was used to extract total RNA from PBMCs, with at least 5.5 micrograms per sample. Naive CD45RAhigh/CD27high T cell percentages were measured by flow cytometry on a PBMC aliquot from every donor. Libraries were prepared through 5' RACE. Sequencing relied on an Illumina HiSeq 2500. A second 7 to 11 cycle PCR used a sample-barcoded 5' primer and a J-beta primer mix. A unique molecular identifier was introduced onto each TCR beta cDNA molecule by a template-switch 5' adaptor carrying 12 random nucleotides. At least 3 million CDR3-containing paired-end reads were obtained from each sample. First-strand cDNA synthesis was performed from all RNA using the Mint cDNA synthesis kit, with priming by a TRBC-specific oligonucleotide. Following uracil-DNA glycosylase treatment, a first 18-cycle PCR with universal primers M1SS and BC2_uni_R was performed on all cDNA. The study's own analysis went as follows. For normalization, 1 million high-quality reads, each with a distinct molecular identifier, were randomly selected from each sample. Reads with shared molecular identifiers were discarded instead of being binned into consensus sequences. MiTCR, run with a Q25 quality threshold and the strictest error-elimination algorithm, handled CDR3 identification, clonotype clustering and error correction. A nonparametric unseen species model with Euler transformation was used to estimate lower-bound total TCR beta diversity. TCRdb ran its own pipeline on the public reads, namely fastp trimming at Q25 and MiXCR clone calling, and kept in-frame beta chains. Rows with one shared CDR3 protein collapse into an entry with the most common genes and DNA. Here the V and J calls rest on TCRdb's processing, not on the authors' analysis. This sample lists nearly 800,000 distinct CDR3 sequences; roughly 25% were detected once. Together, the top ten hold around 3.6% of the sample.

The investigation overall reported the following: Since profiling was done on bulk unsorted PBMCs, naive and antigen-experienced compartments could not be conclusively compared. Observed TCR beta diversity per million T cells fell roughly linearly with age, and a significant reduction was already apparent by age about 36. Total diversity estimates from one million sequenced T cells were considered lower bounds and underestimates. The percentage of naive T cells measured by flow cytometry correlated strongly with observed TCR beta diversity. Because the CMV infection status of the donors was unknown, age-related changes in expanded clonotypes may potentially have been confounded. The long-lived group showed more naive CD4+ T cells, fewer expanded clones and increased TCR diversity than the aged group, suggesting age selection.

V is pruned by 5 bases and J by 6 bases, leaving 5 bases of the junction without a gene match. The CDR3, from cysteine to phenylalanine, totals 15 residues. The only DNA kept is the CDR3, 45 bases in frame from the first base. The germline V gene provides CDR1 SGHTA and CDR2 FQGNSA. Comment on this clonotype: Its antigen has not been determined. Base quality data are lacking; no much larger clone is found one base away.

These same data were also listed under a study on T cells of mothers and their children. The second study's authors report: Donors were nine systemically healthy Caucasian individuals: three mothers and their six children. cDNA synthesis used all of the extracted RNA, with roughly 1.6 ug of RNA in each 15 ul reaction. In the second PCR, sample barcodes and 2-4 random nucleotides were introduced via the M1S primer. Each mother yielded over 8 million TCR beta CDR3 reads and each child 3 million to 3.5 million reads. TCR recombination output is similarly shaped by thymic selection in related and unrelated pairs, with a minor effect exerted by inherited differences. Normalized repertoire overlap was always slightly but never significantly higher in related than unrelated mother-child pairs. No persistent microchimeric T cell clones were detected, at a sensitivity of approximately 110 clones per million clonotypes. In the study, deep NGS was used to compare the TCR beta repertoires of mothers and children, and features distinguishing related mother-child pairs from unrelated individuals were sought. On average, the children were about 10 +/- 4 years old, while the mothers were about 40 +/- 4 years old. After adapters were ligated using NEBNext reagents, the libraries underwent 100+100 nt paired-end sequencing on an Illumina HiSeq 2000. Mother and child libraries were prepared a month apart and sequenced in separate runs to prevent cross-contamination. For each donor, somewhere between roughly 450,000 and 2,200,000 distinct TCR beta clonotypes were identified. Naive TCR beta clonotypes were estimated from low-frequency clonotypes matched to each donor's FACS-determined naive share, without sorting.

Sequencing was done on a sample of blood. In this chain, TRBV7-2 is recombined with TRBJ2-3, with 13 bases in between that match TRBD2. This clonotype was obtained from a boy aged 5 to 17 in good health. Here the CDR3 is given as CASSPTSGRSDTQYF. The DNA sequence is TGTGCCAGCAGCCCGACTAGCGGGAGGTCCGATACGCAGTATTTT.